Listed below are T cell receptor beta chains from one sample, sequenced in a study of blood T cell repertoires in COVID-19. Profiling relied on immunoSEQ multiplex PCR, and the TCRdb table lists in-frame clones only, not all of them. The top ten hold 3.5% to 4.5% of the sample, which has 200,000 or so clones, 70% to 90% seen once. The sample consisted of PBMCs or T cells enriched from blood (not recorded which). The receptor source for this set is a middle-aged woman with acute COVID-19. Both conserved end residues are part of each CDR3. Fields, in order: D gene, J gene, V gene, CDR3 length, clone size, CDR3 DNA, CDR3 protein. D genes are given only for firm matches. Some rows mark clone size as missing; the rest say once, few, many or name a class of expanded clone.

- TRBJ1-3 TRBV7-9 14 - TGTGCCAGCAGCTTAGGCTACTCTGGAAACACCATATATTTT CASSLGYSGNTIYF
TRBD1 TRBJ2-7 TRBV11-3 15 - TGTGCCAGCAGCTCGCACGCCGGGACAGCATACGAGCAGTACTTC CASSSHAGTAYEQYF
- TRBJ2-5 TRBV24-1 15 - TGTGCCACCAGTGATTTGCGCGGAAACGAAGAGACCCAGTACTTC CATSDLRGNEETQYF
TRBD2 TRBJ2-7 TRBV7-2 15 - TGTGCCAGCAGCACCGGGACTAGCGGGACCTACGAGCAGTACTTC CASSTGTSGTYEQYF
- TRBJ1-2 TRBV28 14 - TGTGCCAGCAGTTTAGTGGCAGGGAACTATGGCTACACCTTC CASSLVAGNYGYTF
TRBD1 TRBJ1-2 TRBV11-2 17 - TGTGCCAGCAGCTTAGGCCCGCCGGGACAGGGCTCCTATGGCTACACCTTC CASSLGPPGQGSYGYTF
- TRBJ2-3 TRBV19 13 - TGTGCCAGTAGTAGTGCCCCAGGGTATACGCAGTATTTT CASSSAPGYTQYF
TRBD2 TRBJ2-7 TRBV7-8 14 - TGTGCCAGCAGCTCGGGGACTAGCGGCTACGAGCAGTACTTC CASSSGTSGYEQYF
- TRBJ1-5 TRBV28 15 - TGTGCCAGCAGCAAGCTCCAGGGTGGCAATCAGCCCCAGCATTTT CASSKLQGGNQPQHF
- TRBJ2-5 TRBV4-1 14 - TGCGCCAGCAGCCAAGGGGCAGAACAAGAGACCCAGTACTTC CASSQGAEQETQYF
- TRBJ1-1 TRBV6-5 14 - TGTGCCAGCACTCTGACAGGCTTGAACACTGAAGCTTTCTTT CASTLTGLNTEAFF
- TRBJ2-2 TRBV5-1 16 - TGCGCCAGCAGCTTGGAAGGGACAACAAACACCGGGGAGCTGTTTTTT CASSLEGTTNTGELFF
TRBD2 TRBJ2-5 TRBV2 15 - TGTGCCAGCAGTCGACTAGCGGGAGATTTTGGGACCCAGTACTTC CASSRLAGDFGTQYF
TRBD2 TRBJ2-6 TRBV5-1 17 - TGCGCCAGCAGCGGGACTAGCGGACCGTCTGGGGCCAACGTCCTGACTTTC CASSGTSGPSGANVLTF
- TRBJ2-7 TRBV4-1 15 - TGCGCCAGCAGCCAAGCCCCCAGGGTTGGCGACGAGCAGTACTTC CASSQAPRVGDEQYF
- TRBJ2-5 TRBV5-6 13 - TGTGCCAGCGGAGTCGGGACTTTGGAGACCCAGTACTTC CASGVGTLETQYF
- TRBJ1-2 TRBV24-1 13 - TGTGCCACCAGTGATTCCCGCGACTATGGCTACACCTTC CATSDSRDYGYTF
- TRBJ2-1 TRBV18 13 - TGTGCCAGCTCACCACCATCTAGCGTTCGGCAGTTCTTC CASSPPSSVRQFF
- TRBJ1-5 TRBV30 16 - TGTGCCTGGAGCCGTACCGGGGAGGGGGACAATCAGCCCCAGCATTTT CAWSRTGEGDNQPQHF
TRBD1 TRBJ2-7 TRBV5-6 14 few TGTGCCAGCAACCGACGGACAGGGAGGTACGAGCAGTACTTC CASNRRTGRYEQYF
TRBD2 TRBJ2-7 TRBV11-2 16 few TGTGCCAGCAGCCCACTGGCGGGAGGGGTCCGGTACGAGCAGTACTTC CASSPLAGGVRYEQYF
- TRBJ2-5 TRBV6-2/TRBV6-3 16 many TGTGCCAGCAGTTACACGTGGATGGAGGGTACAGAGACCCAGTACTTC CASSYTWMEGTETQYF
- TRBJ1-4 TRBV11-1 15 - TGTGCCAGCAGCTTTACCGGGACACCTAATGAAAAACTGTTTTTT CASSFTGTPNEKLFF
- TRBJ2-7 TRBV28 12 - TGTGCCAGCACCCAGGGCCAGCCCGAGCAGTACTTC CASTQGQPEQYF
- TRBJ2-5 TRBV21-1 11 - TGTGCCAGCAGCAAGAGGGTAGCCCAGTACTTC CASSKRVAQYF
- TRBJ2-3 TRBV5-1 16 - TGCGCCAGCAGTCGGGTAGAGCTCGAAAGCACAGATACGCAGTATTTT CASSRVELESTDTQYF
- TRBJ2-7 TRBV21-1 15 - TGTGCCAGCAGCAGAGGCAGCGGGCCACCCTACGAGCAGTACTTC CASSRGSGPPYEQYF
- TRBJ2-2 TRBV6-5 16 - TGTGCCAGCAGTTCTTTGGTCAGCTCGGGCACCGGGGAGCTGTTTTTT CASSSLVSSGTGELFF
TRBD2 TRBJ2-3 TRBV19 15 - TGTGCCAGTAGTACAGGGACTAGCGGGGGGAATACGCAGTATTTT CASSTGTSGGNTQYF
TRBD2 TRBJ2-7 TRBV24-1 16 - TGTGCCACCAGTGATGCCGGGACTAGCGGAACCTACGAGCAGTACTTC CATSDAGTSGTYEQYF
- TRBJ2-2 TRBV11-2 14 - TGTGCCAGCAGCATAGGGGCCGGGAGCGGGGAGCTGTTTTTT CASSIGAGSGELFF
- TRBJ2-1 TRBV19 16 - TGTGCCAGTAGTTACACACAACAGAGTTCCTACAATGAGCAGTTCTTC CASSYTQQSSYNEQFF
TRBD2 TRBJ2-2 TRBV4-3 18 - TGCGCCAGGACAAGCCCCGTAGCGGGCACCCCGAACACCGGGGAGCTGTTTTTT CARTSPVAGTPNTGELFF
- TRBJ1-3 TRBV19 16 - TGTGCCAGTAGTATACGCGCGGCAGGGCAAGGGAACACCATATATTTT CASSIRAAGQGNTIYF
- TRBJ2-5 TRBV7-9 15 - TGTGCCAGCAGCTTAGCTGGGGGGACCCAAGAGACCCAGTACTTC CASSLAGGTQETQYF
TRBD1 TRBJ2-7 TRBV28 15 - TGTGCCAGCAGTTTGGGTCGGGACAGGCACTACGAGCAGTACTTC CASSLGRDRHYEQYF
- TRBJ1-5 TRBV30 16 - TGTGCCTGGAGCCAACAGGGATGGGGCGTTGGTCAGCCCCAGCATTTT CAWSQQGWGVGQPQHF
- TRBJ2-7 TRBV6-5 14 - TGTGCCAGCAGCCTGGAGGCGGGGTCCTACGAGCAGTACTTC CASSLEAGSYEQYF
TRBD1 TRBJ2-6 TRBV12-5 20 few TGTGCTAGTGGTTTGGCTTTCACGGGACAGGGAAGCTCTGGGGCCAACGTCCTGACTTTC CASGLAFTGQGSSGANVLTF
- TRBJ2-2 TRBV28 17 - TGTGCCAGCAGTTTACGCGGCGGGTATATGAACACCGGGGAGCTGTTTTTT CASSLRGGYMNTGELFF
- TRBJ2-7 TRBV12-3/TRBV12-4 12 - TGTGCCAGCAGTTTTGGTCAGGCCCTGCAGTACTTC CASSFGQALQYF
- TRBJ2-6 TRBV7-6 16 - TGTGCCAGCAGCTTAGGGCTCGACTCTGGGGCCAACGTCCTGACTTTC CASSLGLDSGANVLTF
- TRBJ2-1 TRBV4-3 13 few TGCGCCAGCAGCCAAGGACATACGAGCTATCAGTTCTTC CASSQGHTSYQFF
TRBD1 TRBJ1-2 TRBV12-3/TRBV12-4 13 - TGTGCCAGCAGTCCCGACAGGGGCGATGGCTACACCTTC CASSPDRGDGYTF
- TRBJ1-1 TRBV12-5 15 - TGTGCTAGTAGGAACCCTCTCGCACAGGGAACTGAAGCTTTCTTT CASRNPLAQGTEAFF
- TRBJ2-2 TRBV3-1/TRBV3-2 15 - TGTGCCAGCAGCCAAGCCGGCCTCAGGACCGGGGAGCTGTTTTTT CASSQAGLRTGELFF
- TRBJ2-1 TRBV6-2/TRBV6-3 14 - TGTGCCAGCAGTTATCTAGGGGATAACAATGAGCAGTTCTTC CASSYLGDNNEQFF
- TRBJ1-1 TRBV29-1 13 once TGCAGCGTTGAAACGGTCGTCGGCACTGAAGCTTTCTTT CSVETVVGTEAFF
- TRBJ2-3 TRBV7-3 14 once TGTGCCAGCACCACGGGGGGCGGCACAGATACGCAGTATTTT CASTTGGGTDTQYF
- TRBJ1-2 TRBV12-3/TRBV12-4 11 - TGTGCCAGCAGTCCGGGGTTAGGCTACACCTTC CASSPGLGYTF
TRBD2 TRBJ2-5 TRBV18 16 - TGTGCCAGCTCACTCCCGGGACTAGCGGGAGTGGAGACCCAGTACTTC CASSLPGLAGVETQYF
- TRBJ1-5 TRBV6-2/TRBV6-3 12 - TGTGCCAGCAGCCGACAGTCTCAGCCCCAGCATTTT CASSRQSQPQHF
- TRBJ1-2 TRBV20-1 12 - TGCAGTGCTAGTCGGGGTAAGGATGGCTACACCTTC CSASRGKDGYTF
- TRBJ1-5 TRBV27 15 - TGTGCCAGCAGTTTATCTGCAGGGGTCAATCAGCCCCAGCATTTT CASSLSAGVNQPQHF
- TRBJ1-1 TRBV18 16 - TGTGCCAGCTCACCGGCTCCGCAGGGGCTGAACACTGAAGCTTTCTTT CASSPAPQGLNTEAFF
- TRBJ1-2 TRBV28 11 - TGTGCCAGCAGTGAACAGGGAGGCTACACCTTC CASSEQGGYTF
TRBD1 TRBJ2-3 TRBV5-1 16 - TGCGCCAGCAGCTCGGGACAGGGGGTTGTTGTGGATACGCAGTATTTT CASSSGQGVVVDTQYF